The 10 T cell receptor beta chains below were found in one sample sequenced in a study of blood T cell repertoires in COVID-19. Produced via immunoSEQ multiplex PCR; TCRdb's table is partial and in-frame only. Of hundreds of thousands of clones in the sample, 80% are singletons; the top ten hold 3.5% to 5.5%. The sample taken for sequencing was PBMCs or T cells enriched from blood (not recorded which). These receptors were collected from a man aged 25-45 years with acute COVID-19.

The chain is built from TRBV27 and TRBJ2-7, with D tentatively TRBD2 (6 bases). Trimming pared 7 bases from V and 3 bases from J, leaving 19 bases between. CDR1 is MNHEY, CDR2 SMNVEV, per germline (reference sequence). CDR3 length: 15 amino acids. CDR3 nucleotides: TGTGCCAGCAACCCCTCTCAAGGGACTTACTACGAGCAGTACTTC. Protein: CASNPSQGTYYEQYF.

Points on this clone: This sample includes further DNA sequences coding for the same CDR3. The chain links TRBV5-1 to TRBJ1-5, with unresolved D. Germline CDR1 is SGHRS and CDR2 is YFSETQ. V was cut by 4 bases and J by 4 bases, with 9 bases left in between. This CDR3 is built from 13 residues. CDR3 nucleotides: TGCGCCAGCAGCCCAGAGGGAAATCAGCCCCAGCATTTT. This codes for CASSPEGNQPQHF.

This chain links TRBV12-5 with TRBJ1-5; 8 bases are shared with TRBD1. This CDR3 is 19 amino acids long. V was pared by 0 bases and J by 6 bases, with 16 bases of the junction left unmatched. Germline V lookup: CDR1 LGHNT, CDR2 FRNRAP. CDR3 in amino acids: CASGLVRPPVAGGGQPQHF. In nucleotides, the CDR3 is TGTGCTAGTGGTTTGGTACGACCCCCCGTTGCAGGGGGCGGTCAGCCCCAGCATTTT.

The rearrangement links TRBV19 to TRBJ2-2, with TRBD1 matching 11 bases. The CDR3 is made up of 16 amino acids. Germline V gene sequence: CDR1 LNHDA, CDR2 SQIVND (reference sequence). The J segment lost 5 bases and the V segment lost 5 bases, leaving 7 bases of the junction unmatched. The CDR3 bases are TGTGCCAGTAGTTCCCGAGGGACAGGGGGGACCGGGGAGCTGTTTTTT. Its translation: CASSSRGTGGTGELFF.

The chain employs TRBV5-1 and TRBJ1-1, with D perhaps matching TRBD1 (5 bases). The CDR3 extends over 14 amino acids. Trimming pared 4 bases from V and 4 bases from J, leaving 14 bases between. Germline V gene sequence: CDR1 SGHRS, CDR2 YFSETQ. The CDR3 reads CASSTGQGFTEAFF. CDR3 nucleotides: TGCGCCAGCAGCACAGGACAAGGCTTCACTGAAGCTTTCTTT. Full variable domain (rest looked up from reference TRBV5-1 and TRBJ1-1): KAGVTQTPRYLIKTRGQQVTLSCSPISGHRSVSWYQQTPGQGLQFLFEYFSETQRNKGNFPGRFSGRQFSNSRSEMNVSTLELGDSALYLCASSTGQGFTEAFFGQGTRLTVV.

CDR3 bases: TGTGCCAGCAGCCCGGGGGACAGGGGGCATGAGCAGTTCTTC. Amino acid sequence: CASSPGDRGHEQFF. This chain joins TRBV11-3 and TRBJ2-1; 12 bases are shared with TRBD1. The trim removed 5 bases at V and 8 bases at J, leaving 4 bases unmatched. Germline V gene data show CDR1 as SGHNT and CDR2 as YENEEA. This CDR3 has 14 amino acids.

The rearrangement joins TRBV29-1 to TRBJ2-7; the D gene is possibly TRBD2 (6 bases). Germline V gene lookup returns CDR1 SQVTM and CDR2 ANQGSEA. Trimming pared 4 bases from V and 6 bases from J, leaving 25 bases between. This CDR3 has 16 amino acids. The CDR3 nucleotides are TGCAGCGTTGGCCCCCCCCCGGGGACGAGCGGGCTCGAGCAGTACTTC. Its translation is CSVGPPPGTSGLEQYF.

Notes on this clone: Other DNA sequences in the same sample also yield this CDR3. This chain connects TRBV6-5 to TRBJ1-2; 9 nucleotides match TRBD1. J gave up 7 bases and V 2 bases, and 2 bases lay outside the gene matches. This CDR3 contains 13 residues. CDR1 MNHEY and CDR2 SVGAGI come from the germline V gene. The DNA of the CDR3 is TGTGCCAGCAGTTACAGACAGGGGGGTGGCTACACCTTC. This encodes CASSYRQGGGYTF.

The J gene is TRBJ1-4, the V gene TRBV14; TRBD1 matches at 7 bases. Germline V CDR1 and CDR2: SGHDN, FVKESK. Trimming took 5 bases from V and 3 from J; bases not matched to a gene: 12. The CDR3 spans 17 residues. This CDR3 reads CASSFRQGPAANEKLFF. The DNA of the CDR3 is TGTGCCAGCAGCTTCCGACAGGGACCCGCAGCTAATGAAAAACTGTTTTTT.

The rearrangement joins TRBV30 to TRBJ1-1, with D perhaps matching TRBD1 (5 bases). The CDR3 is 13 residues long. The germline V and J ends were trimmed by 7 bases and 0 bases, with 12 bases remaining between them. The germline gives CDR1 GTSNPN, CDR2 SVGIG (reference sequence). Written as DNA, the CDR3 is TGTGCCTTCTCAGGACAAATGAACACTGAAGCTTTCTTT. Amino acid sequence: CAFSGQMNTEAFF.